The 8 T cell receptor beta chains below were found in one sample sequenced in a study of blood T cell repertoires in COVID-19. Repertoires were generated with immunoSEQ multiplex PCR, while TCRdb's copy carries only in-frame clones and drops some. The sample yields 70,000 to 95,000 clones, 75% to 90% seen once. The specimen was peripheral blood. These receptors were taken from a human donor in a cohort sampled during active COVID-19.

V is TRBV6-5 and J is TRBJ1-4; 8 bases are shared with TRBD1. Germline V gene data show CDR1 as MNHEY and CDR2 as SVGAGI. The CDR3 totals 13 residues. Trimming at V came to 8 bases and at J to 8 bases, leaving 7 bases not matched to a gene. CDR3: CASVRGPWEKLFF. CDR3 DNA: TGTGCCAGCGTCAGGGGGCCGTGGGAAAAACTGTTTTTT.

The chain couples TRBV5-1 to TRBJ1-1; D ambiguous. V lost 4 bases and J 8 bases, leaving 12 bases between the germline ends. The germline CDR1 and CDR2 sequences are SGHRS and YFSETQ. This CDR3 has 12 amino acids. The CDR3 reads CASSPLGREAFF. The CDR3 DNA reads as TGCGCCAGCAGCCCGTTAGGGAGAGAAGCTTTCTTT.

As to this clone: The junction does not match germline at one end; this may be a read error. The chain uses TRBV6-5 and TRBJ2-6; D is undetermined. Germline V CDR1 and CDR2: MNHEY, SVGAGI. The CDR3 runs to 14 residues. The CDR3 nucleotides read TGTGCCAGCACTACGTTGTCTGAGGCCAACGTCCCGACTTTC. Translated, it gives CASTTLSEANVPTF.

The chain links TRBV12-5 to TRBJ2-7; TRBD2 is a possible D gene (5 bases). Looked up from germline, CDR1 is LGHNT and CDR2 is FRNRAP. The V end lost 0 bases, the J end lost 2 bases, and 8 bases lay between the germline ends. This CDR3 region has 14 residues. In nucleotides, the CDR3 is TGTGCTAGTGGTTTGGTCGGACTGGCCTACGAGCAGTACTTC. This gives the protein CASGLVGLAYEQYF.

This chain connects TRBV4-1 to TRBJ2-3; the match to TRBD1 covers 10 bases. After removal of 3 bases from V and 9 bases from J, the junction contained 9 bases not matched to a gene. The CDR3 spans 15 residues. CDR1 MGHRA and CDR2 YSYEKL come from the germline V gene. The CDR3 here is CASSQDRGARGTQYF. The CDR3 DNA follows: TGCGCCAGCAGCCAGGACAGGGGGGCCAGGGGGACGCAGTATTTT.

This rearrangement joins TRBV6-2 or TRBV6-3 to TRBJ2-1; 13 bases fit TRBD2. Per the germline V gene, CDR1 is MNHEY and CDR2 is SVGEGT. CDR3 size: 16 residues. J lost 7 bases, V lost 2 bases, and 5 bases had no gene match. In nucleotides, the CDR3 is TGTGCCAGCAGTTACATACTAGCGGGGGGGAGGAATGAGCAGTTCTTC. Protein product: CASSYILAGGRNEQFF.

Only a few counts were recorded for this clone. This chain joins TRBV3-1 (or the pseudogene TRBV3-2) and TRBJ1-6; D not certain. Looked up from germline, CDR1 is LGHDT and CDR2 is YNNKEL (reference sequence). Trimming removed 1 base at V and 13 bases at J, with 8 bases between. There are 12 residues in the CDR3. CDR3 in amino acids: CASSQGQSPLHF. CDR3 coding DNA: TGTGCCAGCAGCCAAGGGCAGTCTCCCCTCCACTTT.

The V call is TRBV30, the J call TRBJ1-4, with D unclear. This CDR3 region has 16 residues. Germline V CDR1 and CDR2: GTSNPN, SVGIG (reference sequence). With 5 bases removed from V and 0 bases from J, the gap between germline ends came to 16 bases. The CDR3 spells CAWGDSPYATNEKLFF. The CDR3 DNA sequence: TGTGCCTGGGGCGACTCGCCATATGCAACTAATGAAAAACTGTTTTTT.